What follows are 32 T cell receptor beta chains derived from one specimen sequenced in a study of radiation and T cells in renal cell carcinoma. Method: immunoSEQ multiplex PCR; TCRdb's copy keeps in-frame clones and lacks some. The data show about 150,000 clones, with roughly 90% seen just once and about 4% held by the top ten. The time point: baseline pretreatment blood. Treatment indicated: 15 Gy SBRT to primary tumor, nephrectomy 4 weeks later. Specimen: blood, collected from a patient whose treatment included radiotherapy and nephrectomy. The receptor source for this set is a woman aged 70-85 years with renal cell carcinoma.

V and J are TRBV6-5 and TRBJ2-5; TRBD1 agrees at 10 bases. With 5 bases clipped from V and 4 bases from J, the junction kept 1 base outside the gene matches. From germline, CDR1 is MNHEY and CDR2 SVGAGI. This CDR3 region has 13 residues. CDR3 bases: TGTGCCAGCAGTCGGACAGGGGGAGAGACCCAGTACTTC. This encodes CASSRTGGETQYF.

The chain carries TRBV12-5 and TRBJ2-5; no reliable D call. V shed 5 bases and J shed 5 bases, with 9 bases lying between them. Germline CDR1 is LGHNT and CDR2 is FRNRAP. This CDR3 has 12 amino acids. The CDR3 DNA sequence: TGTGCTAGTGGTCCGGATAGGGAGACCCAGTACTTC. Translation gives CASGPDRETQYF. Full variable domain (rest looked up from reference TRBV12-5 and TRBJ2-5): DARVTQTPRHKVTEMGQEVTMRCQPILGHNTVFWYRQTMMQGLELLAYFRNRAPLDDSGMPKDRFSAEMPDATLATLKIQPSEPRDSAVYFCASGPDRETQYFGPGTRLLVL.

The chain recombines TRBV7-2 with TRBJ2-7, with 8 bases lining up with TRBD2. From germline, CDR1 is SGHTA and CDR2 FQGNSA. The V and J ends lost 0 bases and 1 base, in that order; junction bases with no gene match: 8. The CDR3 has 17 amino acids. DNA for the CDR3: TGTGCCAGCAGCTTAGCACGGGGGGGGCCCACATCCTACGAGCAGTACTTC. Its translation is CASSLARGGPTSYEQYF.

This chain joins TRBV11-3 and TRBJ1-4; D is undetermined. The CDR3 spans 15 residues. Germline-derived CDR1 and CDR2 are SGHNT and YENEEA. The V end lost 2 bases, the J end lost 3 bases, and 10 bases lay between the germline ends. The CDR3 reads CASSLPGMANEKLFF. Written as DNA, the CDR3 is TGTGCCAGCAGCTTACCGGGGATGGCTAATGAAAAACTGTTTTTT.

J is TRBJ1-6 and V is TRBV2; D not certain. With 2 bases removed from V and 7 bases from J, the gap between germline ends came to 9 bases. CDR1 is SNHLY, CDR2 FYNNEI, per germline. The CDR3 loop spans 14 amino acids. This chain's CDR3 is CASSEQGINSPLHF. CDR3 sequence (DNA): TGTGCCAGCAGTGAACAAGGTATCAATTCACCCCTCCACTTT.

The sample holds a few counts of this clone. The DNA for the CDR3 is TGTGCCAGCAGTTTCTCCGGGTATACGCAGTATTTT. Residues: CASSFSGYTQYF. The chain recombines TRBV27 with TRBJ2-3; unclear D gene. CDR1 is MNHEY and CDR2 is SMNVEV in the germline V gene (reference sequence). V lost 3 bases and J 7 bases, leaving 8 bases between the germline ends. CDR3 length: 12 amino acids.

This chain joins TRBV4-3 and TRBJ2-5; D is uncertain. The better agreement between TRBJ2-7 and the DNA end casts doubt on the J call. CDR1 is LGHNA and CDR2 is YSLEER in the germline V gene. CDR3 size: 14 residues. The CDR3: CASSHSTGLGEQYF. The DNA of the CDR3 is TGCGCCAGCAGCCATTCGACTGGCCTAGGCGAGCAGTACTTC.

The chain joins TRBV30 to TRBJ1-2; D is perhaps TRBD1 (6 bases). Germline V lookup: CDR1 GTSNPN, CDR2 SVGIG (reference sequence). V shed 2 bases and J shed 0 bases, with 10 bases lying between them. This CDR3 has 14 residues. CDR3 sequence: CAWSTGPSNYGYTF. CDR3 nucleotide sequence: TGTGCCTGGAGTACAGGGCCCTCTAACTATGGCTACACCTTC.

The CDR3 region has the DNA TGTGCCAGCAGCGCCCTCGCTAGCACAGATACGCAGTATTTT. This gives the protein CASSALASTDTQYF. V usage is TRBV9 and J usage is TRBJ2-3; D not certain. Germline assignment: CDR1 SGDLS and CDR2 YYNGEE. Trimming cost V 3 bases and J 0 bases, with 8 bases left between them. This CDR3 is 14 amino acids long.

The CDR3 loop is CASSPTANEQFF. The CDR3 DNA reads as TGTGCCAGCAGCCCCACGGCAAATGAGCAGTTCTTC. The rearrangement uses TRBV6-5 and TRBJ2-1; no reliable D call. The CDR3 length is 12 residues. V lost 6 bases and J 7 bases, leaving 10 bases between the germline ends. Germline assignment: CDR1 MNHEY and CDR2 SVGAGI.

V and J are TRBV7-9 and TRBJ2-6; 7 nucleotides match TRBD1. Germline CDR1 and CDR2: SEHNR and FQNEAQ (reference sequence). This CDR3 has 17 residues. Trimming at V came to 1 base and at J to 4 bases, leaving 7 bases not matched to a gene. CDR3 sequence (DNA): TGTGCCAGCAGCTTAGACACCAGGGGGTTCGGGGCCAACGTCCTGACTTTC. Its translation is CASSLDTRGFGANVLTF. Variable domain in full (rest from reference TRBV7-9 and TRBJ2-6): DTGVSQNPRHKITKRGQNVTFRCDPISEHNRLYWYRQTLGQGPEFLTYFQNEAQLEKSRLLSDRFSAERPKGSFSTLEIQRTEQGDSAMYLCASSLDTRGFGANVLTFGAGSRLTVL.

The chain joins TRBV9 to TRBJ1-2, with 8 bases lining up with TRBD1. Germline CDR1 SGDLS, CDR2 YYNGEE. V lost 4 bases and J lost 2; bases outside the gene matches: 10. The CDR3 extends over 16 amino acids. This CDR3 reads CASSSRQGPYNYGYTF. CDR3 coding DNA: TGTGCCAGCAGCAGTAGACAGGGGCCGTACAACTATGGCTACACCTTC.

This clone appeared a few times. The chain joins TRBV29-1 to TRBJ1-1, with TRBD1 matching 9 bases. After removal of 7 bases from V and 1 base from J, the junction contained 4 bases not matched to a gene. Germline-derived CDR1 and CDR2 are SQVTM and ANQGSEA. There are 13 residues in the CDR3. The CDR3 spells CSAQDRGNTEAFF. CDR3 coding DNA: TGCAGCGCGCAGGACAGGGGGAACACTGAAGCTTTCTTT.

The V gene is TRBV28, the J gene TRBJ1-5; 8 nucleotides agree with TRBD1. This CDR3 contains 14 residues. Unmatched junction bases numbered 9, after V lost 5 bases and J lost 9 bases. CDR1 is MDHEN, CDR2 SYDVKM, per germline. The CDR3 DNA follows: TGTGCCAGCAGTCCCGGGACAGGCGTGGGGCCCCAGCATTTT. It translates to CASSPGTGVGPQHF.

The chain recombines TRBV5-1 with TRBJ1-3; TRBD1 is a possible D gene (6 bases). Germline V gives CDR1 SGHRS, CDR2 YFSETQ. The germline V and J ends were trimmed by 0 bases and 0 bases, with 10 bases remaining between them. The CDR3 sequence is 16 residues long. The CDR3: CASSLGGRSSGNTIYF. The DNA of the CDR3 is TGCGCCAGCAGCTTGGGGGGGCGCAGCTCTGGAAACACCATATATTTT.

The chain recombines TRBV11-3 with TRBJ2-7; D is unclear. Germline CDR1 reads SGHNT; CDR2 reads YENEEA. The germline V and J ends were trimmed by 5 bases and 5 bases, with 16 bases remaining between them. The CDR3 length is 14 residues. DNA for the CDR3: TGTGCCAGCAGCCCGAGGCCGACTGGGGACGAGCAGTACTTC. It is translated as CASSPRPTGDEQYF.

CDR3 coding DNA: TGTGCCAGCAGCTTAGGGGCGGTGGGTAATTCACCCCTCCACTTT. The encoded protein is CASSLGAVGNSPLHF. This chain joins TRBV7-2 and TRBJ1-6, with D uncertain. The V end lost 1 base, the J end lost 6 bases, and 10 bases lay between the germline ends. This CDR3 region has 15 residues. Germline CDR1 is SGHTA and CDR2 is FQGNSA.

The chain recombines TRBV28 with TRBJ2-1; no definite D call. Germline loops: CDR1 MDHEN, CDR2 SYDVKM. V lost 7 bases and J lost 5, with 9 bases in between. The CDR3 is made up of 12 amino acids. The CDR3 loop is CASTVTDNEQFF. The CDR3 DNA reads TGTGCCAGCACCGTGACGGACAATGAGCAGTTCTTC.

This chain links TRBV7-6 with TRBJ2-2, with 9 nucleotides matching TRBD2. Germline-derived CDR1 and CDR2 are SGHVS and FNYEAQ. The V gene end was trimmed by 2 bases and the J gene end by 3 bases; junction bases not matched to a gene: 4. The CDR3 is made up of 16 amino acids. This CDR3 reads CASSLPSGIYTGELFF. CDR3 nucleotides: TGTGCCAGCAGCTTACCTAGCGGGATCTACACCGGGGAGCTGTTTTTT.

This CDR3 reads CASSQEGGAPRNSPLHF. CDR3 nucleotide sequence: TGTGCCAGCAGCCAAGAGGGGGGGGCGCCGAGGAATTCACCCCTCCACTTT. The J gene is TRBJ1-6, the V gene TRBV4-2, with TRBD1 as a possible D gene (6 bases). This CDR3 is 17 amino acids long. Germline CDR1 and CDR2: LGHNA and YNFKEQ. Trimming removed 0 bases from V and 7 bases from J, with 16 bases in between.

The chain links TRBV5-6 to TRBJ2-1; 9 bases are shared with TRBD2. The CDR3 length is 14 residues. In germline, CDR1 is SGHDT, CDR2 YYEEEE. Losses at the gene ends were 0 bases for V and 9 bases for J; bases not matched to a gene: 4. The CDR3 bases are TGTGCCAGCAGCTTGGGACTAGCGGACGCTGAGCAGTTCTTC. Translated, it gives CASSLGLADAEQFF.

CDR3 sequence: CASSRLAGRTDTQYF. For the CDR3, the DNA is TGTGCCAGCAGCCGACTAGCGGGGCGCACAGATACGCAGTATTTT. The chain recombines TRBV6-5 with TRBJ2-3, with 11 nucleotides matching TRBD2. Germline V lookup: CDR1 MNHEY, CDR2 SVGAGI. CDR3 length: 15 residues. V was pared by 6 bases and J by 1 base, with 3 bases of the junction left unmatched.

The chain couples TRBV28 to TRBJ1-6; 9 nucleotides line up with TRBD1. The CDR3 runs 14 residues. V was pared by 5 bases and J by 9 bases, with 5 bases of the junction left unmatched. Germline loops: CDR1 MDHEN, CDR2 SYDVKM. The chain's CDR3 is CASSGDRAISPLHF. CDR3 nucleotide sequence: TGTGCCAGCAGTGGGGACAGGGCTATTTCACCCCTCCACTTT.

The gene calls are TRBV15 and TRBJ2-7; D not certain. The ends were cut back, 0 bases at V and 5 bases at J, with 17 bases in the middle. The CDR3 is 16 residues long. Per the germline V gene, CDR1 is LNHNV and CDR2 is YYDKDF (reference sequence). The CDR3 DNA reads as TGTGCCACCAGCAGAGATTTTGGTAGGGTTCACGACGAGCAGTACTTC. It is translated as CATSRDFGRVHDEQYF.

The CDR3 spells CASSQDGQGSNQPQHF. The CDR3 DNA reads as TGTGCCAGCAGCCAAGATGGCCAGGGTAGCAATCAGCCCCAGCATTTT. The chain is built from TRBV4-2 and TRBJ1-5, with a weak D call TRBD1 (5 bases). The CDR3 has 16 residues. Trimming took 0 bases from V and 0 from J, leaving 9 bases between them. Germline V gives CDR1 LGHNA, CDR2 YNFKEQ.

The V call is TRBV19, the J call TRBJ1-5, with D maybe TRBD1 (6 bases). V was clipped by 3 bases and J by 4 bases, with 13 bases between them. The CDR3 runs to 15 residues. Germline V lookup: CDR1 LNHDA, CDR2 SQIVND (reference sequence). The CDR3 region is CASSIDGQTNQPQHF. CDR3 coding DNA: TGTGCCAGTAGTATCGACGGACAGACTAATCAGCCCCAGCATTTT.

V and J are TRBV19 and TRBJ1-5; D is unresolved. CDR3 size: 12 residues. V was clipped by 4 bases and J by 5 bases, with 6 bases between them. Germline V gives CDR1 LNHDA, CDR2 SQIVND (reference sequence). The CDR3 DNA sequence: TGTGCCAGTAGTAACTTGGATCAGCCCCAGCATTTT. Its protein product is CASSNLDQPQHF.

This clone was detected once. V usage is TRBV19 and J usage is TRBJ2-2; 9 bases line up with TRBD1. Per germline, CDR1 LNHDA and CDR2 SQIVND (reference sequence). The CDR3 contains 17 residues. V was pared by 3 bases and J by 7 bases, with 12 bases of the junction left unmatched. The DNA for the CDR3 is TGTGCCAGTAGTATGCGGTTGGGGACAGGGAAGATCGGGGAGCTGTTTTTT. This sequence encodes CASSMRLGTGKIGELFF.

The chain carries TRBV5-1 and TRBJ2-7; D might be TRBD1 (6 bases). Germline assignment: CDR1 SGHRS and CDR2 YFSETQ. The germline V and J ends were trimmed by 4 bases and 5 bases, with 13 bases remaining between them. This CDR3 is built from 13 residues. The CDR3 DNA reads TGCGCCAGCAGCCTAATACAGGGCCACGAGCAGTACTTC. Residues: CASSLIQGHEQYF.

The chain recombines TRBV6-6 with TRBJ2-3; the D is unclear. Germline V gene data show CDR1 as MNHNY and CDR2 as SVGAGI (reference sequence). V lost 4 bases and J lost 4, with 6 bases in between. The CDR3 spans 12 residues. This chain's CDR3 is CASSSIADTQYF. CDR3 nucleotide sequence: TGTGCCAGCAGTTCCATCGCAGATACGCAGTATTTT.

This clone has a handful of counts. The chain carries TRBV9 and TRBJ1-1, with 7 bases identical to TRBD1. The CDR3 has 15 residues. Trimming removed 4 bases from V and 0 bases from J; junction bases left unmatched: 6. Germline V gene sequence: CDR1 SGDLS, CDR2 YYNGEE. The CDR3 here is CASSSRDSMNTEAFF. Here the CDR3 DNA reads TGTGCCAGCAGCTCCAGGGACAGCATGAACACTGAAGCTTTCTTT.

Here the CDR3 reads CASSPGQGEIYEQYF. In DNA, the CDR3 is TGTGCCAGCAGCCCGGGACAGGGAGAGATCTACGAGCAGTACTTC. The chain is built from TRBV7-9 and TRBJ2-7; 9 nucleotides match TRBD1. The CDR3 consists of 15 residues. The V gene end was trimmed by 5 bases and the J gene end by 3 bases; junction bases not matched to a gene: 8. CDR1 and CDR2 (germline): SEHNR, FQNEAQ (reference sequence).